A selection of T cell receptor beta chains follows, all from one sample in a study of shared T cell receptors in the human thymus. The protocol was immunoSEQ multiplex PCR, while the TCRdb copy is restricted to in-frame clones and leaves out a portion. The repertoire holds roughly 500,000 clones, with approximately 78% as singletons. This sample was shared with a second study, whose subject was human thymus T cells.

Sequences were obtained from thymocytes. These receptors were taken from a boy younger than two with a congenital heart defect. CDR3s include the opening cysteine and the closing phenylalanine or tryptophan. Each record gives: clone size, V gene, CDR3 length, J gene, D gene, CDR3 protein, CDR3 DNA. The D gene is left open where the match is weak. Not all rows give a size; the values are once, few, many and, for expanded clones, a class.

-	TRBV27	15	TRBJ2-1	TRBD2	CASSPREGGLDEQFF	TGTGCCAGCAGTCCGCGGGAGGGAGGTTTGGATGAGCAGTTCTTC
once	TRBV6-1	17	TRBJ1-5	TRBD1	CASSEGQGFYSNQPQHF	TGTGCCAGCAGTGAGGGACAGGGCTTCTATAGCAATCAGCCCCAGCATTTT
once	TRBV7-2	18	TRBJ2-2	TRBD2	CASSFPTSGYPNTGELFF	TGTGCCAGCAGCTTCCCGACTAGCGGGTATCCGAACACCGGGGAGCTGTTTTTT
few	TRBV14	21	TRBJ1-1	-	CASSPVERPLVDSGRDTEAFF	TGTGCCAGCAGCCCCGTCGAACGCCCCCTCGTGGACAGCGGTAGAGACACTGAAGCTTTCTTT
few	TRBV20-1	11	TRBJ1-1	TRBD1	CSTDRGPEAFF	TGCAGTACCGACAGGGGGCCTGAAGCTTTCTTT
-	TRBV5-1	14	TRBJ2-1	-	CASSLESAYNEQFF	TGCGCCAGCAGCTTGGAGTCGGCCTACAATGAGCAGTTCTTC
few	TRBV21-1	13	TRBJ2-1	-	CARRLPSYNEQFF	TGTGCCAGGCGACTACCCTCCTACAATGAGCAGTTCTTC
-	TRBV5-1	14	TRBJ2-3	-	CASREEGNTDTQYF	TGCGCCAGCAGGGAAGAGGGCAACACAGATACGCAGTATTTT
few	TRBV7-2	15	TRBJ2-7	TRBD2	CASSLGLAGAYEQYF	TGTGCCAGCAGCTTGGGACTAGCGGGAGCATACGAGCAGTACTTC
-	TRBV19	15	TRBJ2-4	-	CASSPGFLAKNIQYF	TGTGCCAGTAGCCCGGGGTTCCTAGCCAAAAACATTCAGTACTTC
-	TRBV7-2	19	TRBJ1-5	TRBD1	CASSSKTHGTGYDNQPQHF	TGTGCCAGCAGTTCTAAAACCCACGGGACAGGGTATGACAATCAGCCCCAGCATTTT
-	TRBV6-5	15	TRBJ2-7	-	CASSYFMDRRYEQYF	TGTGCCAGCAGTTACTTTATGGACAGAAGATACGAGCAGTACTTC
-	TRBV5-1	13	TRBJ2-7	-	CASSPGEGYEQYF	TGCGCCAGCAGCCCAGGGGAGGGGTACGAGCAGTACTTC
once	TRBV11-2	15	TRBJ1-1	-	CASSSNFLQGSEAFF	TGTGCCAGCAGCTCTAATTTCCTCCAGGGCTCTGAAGCTTTCTTT
-	TRBV5-1	15	TRBJ2-7	TRBD1	CASSPGQGYSYEQYF	TGCGCCAGCAGCCCGGGACAGGGGTACTCCTACGAGCAGTACTTC
few	TRBV15	13	TRBJ2-2	-	CATSIKQGGELFF	TGTGCCACCAGCATCAAACAGGGCGGGGAGCTGTTTTTT
-	TRBV5-5	15	TRBJ1-2	TRBD1	CASSLTGTANYGYTF	TGTGCCAGCAGCTTAACCGGGACAGCTAACTATGGCTACACCTTC
-	TRBV9	16	TRBJ2-1	TRBD2	CASSVVGRAYVNEQFF	TGTGCCAGCAGCGTAGTTGGGAGGGCCTACGTAAATGAGCAGTTCTTC
-	TRBV5-1	16	TRBJ2-7	TRBD2	CASSFPLAGGPYEQYF	TGCGCCAGCAGCTTCCCACTAGCGGGAGGGCCCTACGAGCAGTACTTC
-	TRBV30	14	TRBJ2-7	TRBD2	CAGGGAVPLHEQYF	TGTGCCGGGGGGGGAGCGGTACCTCTGCACGAGCAGTACTTC
-	TRBV4-3	17	TRBJ2-5	TRBD1	CASSQDRGDRGVETQYF	TGCGCCAGCAGCCAAGATAGGGGGGACAGGGGGGTAGAGACCCAGTACTTC
-	TRBV4-1	15	TRBJ2-5	TRBD1	CASSQIGTGVEEQYF	TGCGCCAGCAGCCAAATCGGGACAGGTGTAGAGGAGCAGTACTTC
once	TRBV11-1	16	TRBJ2-2	TRBD2	CASSWGGGRVTGELFF	TGTGCCAGCAGCTGGGGCGGGGGAAGGGTCACCGGGGAGCTGTTTTTT
-	TRBV19	15	TRBJ1-2	TRBD1	CASSIEQGANYGYTF	TGTGCCAGTAGTATTGAACAGGGGGCGAACTATGGCTACACCTTC
-	TRBV11-3	13	TRBJ2-4	-	CASSHRAKNIQYF	TGTGCCAGCAGTCATAGAGCCAAAAACATTCAGTACTTC
-	TRBV9	18	TRBJ2-1	TRBD2	CASSAQLGGLAGIGEQFF	TGTGCCAGCAGCGCCCAGCTTGGGGGACTAGCGGGAATTGGTGAGCAGTTCTTC
-	TRBV25-1	13	TRBJ2-7	TRBD1	CASTGQGSYEQYF	TGTGCCAGCACCGGACAGGGGTCCTACGAGCAGTACTTC
-	TRBV28	16	TRBJ2-3	-	CASSLLIAVSTDTQYF	TGTGCCAGCAGTTTATTGATAGCGGTTAGCACAGATACGCAGTATTTT
-	TRBV9	16	TRBJ2-3	TRBD2	CASSAQREEGTDTQYF	TGTGCCAGCAGCGCCCAGCGGGAGGAAGGGACAGATACGCAGTATTTT
-	TRBV28	17	TRBJ1-2	TRBD1	CASRIAGTEALPYGYTF	TGTGCCAGCAGAATAGCCGGGACAGAGGCCTTACCCTATGGCTACACCTTC
-	TRBV27	13	TRBJ1-2	-	CASSPGRDYGYTF	TGTGCCAGCAGCCCCGGCAGGGACTATGGCTACACCTTC
-	TRBV19	14	TRBJ2-5	-	CASSVQGNVETQYF	TGTGCCAGTAGCGTGCAGGGGAATGTAGAGACCCAGTACTTC
-	TRBV28	13	TRBJ2-7	-	CASSLSNAYEQYF	TGTGCCAGCAGTTTATCTAATGCCTACGAGCAGTACTTC
-	TRBV9	14	TRBJ2-1	-	CASSLPAAANEQFF	TGTGCCAGCAGCCTCCCGGCGGCCGCCAATGAGCAGTTCTTC
-	TRBV4-3	17	TRBJ1-4	-	CASSQVMAAAESKKLFF	TGCGCCAGCAGCCAAGTTATGGCGGCGGCCGAGAGTAAAAAACTGTTTTTT
-	TRBV19	13	TRBJ1-5	-	CATEGVWNQPQHF	TGTGCCACCGAGGGGGTTTGGAATCAGCCCCAGCATTTT
-	TRBV29-1	23	TRBJ2-7	-	CSVSTRDGRRGAGGKGASYEQYF	TGCAGCGTTTCCACTCGGGACGGCCGAAGGGGCGCGGGAGGAAAGGGGGCCTCCTACGAGCAGTACTTC
once	TRBV7-2	13	TRBJ2-5	-	CASASRLQETQYF	TGTGCCAGCGCTTCTAGGTTACAAGAGACCCAGTACTTC
-	TRBV7-8	16	TRBJ1-5	-	CASSLGRDKGNQPQHF	TGTGCCAGCAGCTTAGGCCGGGACAAGGGCAATCAGCCCCAGCATTTT
-	TRBV27	21	TRBJ2-7	TRBD2	CASGVRSPGLAGAPHPYEQYF	TGTGCCAGCGGGGTGAGGAGTCCGGGACTAGCGGGAGCCCCGCACCCTTACGAGCAGTACTTC
once	TRBV10-3	16	TRBJ2-7	TRBD1	CAISEVGTGQSYEQYF	TGTGCCATCAGTGAGGTAGGGACAGGCCAGTCCTACGAGCAGTACTTC
-	TRBV30	16	TRBJ1-6	TRBD1	CAWSVSPTGENSPLHF	TGTGCCTGGAGTGTAAGTCCGACAGGGGAAAATTCACCCCTCCACTTT
-	TRBV11-3	15	TRBJ1-1	-	CASSLGQGGPTEAFF	TGTGCCAGCAGCTTAGGGCAGGGTGGCCCCACTGAAGCTTTCTTT
-	TRBV10-1	14	TRBJ2-5	TRBD1	CASSYDRAQETQYF	TGCGCCAGCAGTTATGACAGGGCCCAAGAGACCCAGTACTTC
-	TRBV6-1	15	TRBJ2-7	TRBD2	CASSVPSGGSYEQYF	TGTGCCAGCAGTGTGCCTAGCGGGGGATCCTACGAGCAGTACTTC
-	TRBV19	15	TRBJ1-5	TRBD1	CASSHRGRSNQPQHF	TGTGCCAGTAGTCACAGGGGCCGCAGCAATCAGCCCCAGCATTTT
-	TRBV6-5	14	TRBJ2-2	-	CASSRQDSTGELFF	TGTGCCAGCAGTCGACAGGATAGCACCGGGGAGCTGTTTTTT
-	TRBV28	20	TRBJ2-7	TRBD2	CASSPRTGGEREGPSYEQYF	TGTGCCAGCAGTCCCCGTACGGGCGGGGAGCGGGAGGGCCCCTCCTACGAGCAGTACTTC
-	TRBV25-1	15	TRBJ1-1	-	CASSESQGMNTEAFF	TGTGCCAGCAGTGAATCCCAGGGGATGAACACTGAAGCTTTCTTT
-	TRBV6-4	16	TRBJ2-1	TRBD2	CASSPLTGLADNEQFF	TGTGCCAGCAGTCCGCTGACGGGACTAGCGGACAATGAGCAGTTCTTC